The entry below gives a single T cell receptor (beta chain) sequence along with its context. J lost 5 bases, V lost 0 bases, and 5 bases had no gene match. This CDR3 is 17 amino acids long. Germline V gene lookup returns CDR1 SGHNT and CDR2 YYREEE (reference sequence). Original analysis: Amplified reference gene primers provided the basis for estimating nucleated cell counts. The table came from immunoSEQ multiplex PCR; TCRdb's copy has only in-frame clones and leaves some out. V, J and clone size were drawn from that table, and D and trimming were deduced from the DNA. Altogether fewer than 30,000 clones are present, under 80% being singletons, with the ten largest covering roughly 7.5%. This sample was included in a study of blood T cell repertoires in COVID-19. Study details: PBMCs, B-cell-depleted T cells, or T cells were the source of the cDNA or gDNA that made up the material.

The sample consisted of peripheral blood. The receptor was isolated from a woman aged 70 to 79 with active or convalescent COVID-19. This chain links TRBV5-4 with TRBJ2-2; 12 positions match TRBD2. CDR3 sequence (DNA): TGTGCCAGCAGCTTGGCCCCTAGCGGGAGGGGAACCGGGGAGCTGTTTTTT. Its translation is CASSLAPSGRGTGELFF.